This T cell receptor (beta chain) was found in a study of blood T cell repertoires in COVID-19. Enrolment of Seattle patients took place during active infection, and they were followed longitudinally. This CDR3 is built from 14 residues. Germline CDR1 reads MNHEY; CDR2 reads SMNVEV (reference sequence). V shed 7 bases, J shed 5 bases, and the junction held 5 bases outside the gene matches. How the authors handled the data: Amplification of reference gene primers provided the estimated nucleated cell counts. TCRdb's copy holds only in-frame clones and misses some; the assay was immunoSEQ multiplex PCR. V and J calls and clone size are as listed in that table; D and trimming were resolved from the DNA. Of 150,000 to 200,000 clones listed, about 76% are singletons.

The sequenced material came from peripheral blood. This clonotype was sampled from a woman aged 40-49 years with COVID-19, enrolled during active disease. The chain couples TRBV27 to TRBJ1-6, with 7 bases identical to TRBD1. CDR3 coding DNA: TGTGCCAGCACCCGGGACAGTCATAATTCACCCCTCCACTTT. Translated: CASTRDSHNSPLHF.